Listed below are T cell receptor beta chains from one sample, sequenced in a study of cytomegalovirus exposure and HLA in healthy donors. Profiled with immunoSEQ multiplex PCR; TCRdb holds only in-frame clones, not every one. The data show 94,000 or so clones, with about two thirds seen just once and around 8.4% held by the top ten. The sample consisted of PBMCs. These receptors all stem from a man aged 60-69 years in good health and CMV-seronegative. CDR3s include the opening cysteine and the closing phenylalanine or tryptophan. The order of the fields is V gene, clone size, D gene, J gene, CDR3 DNA, CDR3 protein. The D gene is left open where the match is weak. Clone size is not always given. Where it is, it says once, few, many or a class for expanded clones.

TRBV20-1	NA	TRBD1	TRBJ1-4	TGCAGTGCTTTGATACAGGGGACAGTGTTTTTT	CSALIQGTVFF
TRBV5-1	NA	TRBD2	TRBJ2-2	TGCGCCAGCAGCGCTGGGAGGGCGAACACCGGGGAGCTGTTTTTT	CASSAGRANTGELFF
TRBV7-2	NA	NA	TRBJ1-4	TGTGCCAGCAGCTTAGCCCTTAATGAAAAACTGTTTTTT	CASSLALNEKLFF
TRBV5-3	once	NA	TRBJ1-4	TGTGCCAGAAGCTTGATACATGCTCTCCCTAATGAAAAACTGTTTTTT	CARSLIHALPNEKLFF
TRBV6-1	NA	TRBD1	TRBJ1-1	TGTGCCAGCAGTGACAGGACAGGGCGACACACTGAAGCTTTCTTT	CASSDRTGRHTEAFF
TRBV14	NA	NA	TRBJ2-1	TGTGCCAGCAGCCTGGAGGGGGGGGGCTACAATGAGCAGTTCTTC	CASSLEGGGYNEQFF
TRBV29-1	NA	TRBD2	TRBJ2-3	TGCAGCGTTCGTGGGACTACCACAGATACGCAGTATTTT	CSVRGTTTDTQYF
TRBV28	NA	TRBD1	TRBJ2-5	TGTGCCAGCAGTTACCGGGACAGGGAGGCAAAGACCCAGTACTTC	CASSYRDREAKTQYF
TRBV10-1	few	TRBD2	TRBJ2-2	TGCGCCAGCAGAGAAGCGGGAGAAACCGGGGAGCTGTTTTTT	CASREAGETGELFF
TRBV2	NA	TRBD1	TRBJ2-5	TGTGCCAGCAGTGAACAGGGACAGCAGGGGGCCCAGTACTTC	CASSEQGQQGAQYF
TRBV19	NA	TRBD1	TRBJ1-4	TGTGCCAGTAGCGGGACAGCCGCTAATGAAAAACTGTTTTTT	CASSGTAANEKLFF
TRBV7-2	NA	NA	TRBJ2-7	TGTGCCAGCAGCTCAGAAAACAGGGAACTTGACGAGCAGTACTTC	CASSSENRELDEQYF
TRBV12-5	NA	NA	TRBJ2-3	TGTGCTAGTGGTCCAACCTCGTGGGGGGGCTGTTGTAAAGATACGCAGTATTTT	CASGPTSWGGCCKDTQYF
TRBV14	NA	NA	TRBJ1-1	TGTGCCAGCAGCCGCCACATTATTCGGGAGTTCGGGACTGAAGCTTTCTTT	CASSRHIIREFGTEAFF
TRBV30	NA	NA	TRBJ1-2	TGTGCCTGGAGTGTTGGGGGGGTCTATGGCTACACCTTC	CAWSVGGVYGYTF
TRBV29-1	NA	TRBD1	TRBJ2-6	TGCAGCGTTCATGACAGGGGATCTGGGGCCAACGTCCTGACTTTC	CSVHDRGSGANVLTF
TRBV7-9	NA	NA	TRBJ1-5	TGTGCCAGCAGCCAGGGCCATCAGCCCCAGCATTTT	CASSQGHQPQHF
TRBV5-1	NA	TRBD1	TRBJ2-3	TGCGCCAGCAGCCAACAGGGGACCGTCTTCACAGATACGCAGTATTTT	CASSQQGTVFTDTQYF
TRBV10-3	NA	NA	TRBJ1-2	TGTGCCATCACGGCGGGAAACTATGGCTACACCTTC	CAITAGNYGYTF
TRBV13	NA	NA	TRBJ2-7	TGTGCCAGCAGCTTACTCACGGGAACCTACGAGCAGTACTTC	CASSLLTGTYEQYF
TRBV5-8	NA	TRBD1	TRBJ1-1	TGTGCCAGCAGCGTGGGACAGAGAAACACTGAAGCTTTCTTT	CASSVGQRNTEAFF
TRBV7-7	NA	NA	TRBJ1-5	TGTGCTAGCAGCCTCTCAGACAATCAGCCCCAGCATTTT	CASSLSDNQPQHF
TRBV7-9	NA	NA	TRBJ2-2	TGTGCCAGCAGCTCGGGACTCTCTTTCTCAACCGGGGAGCTGTTTTTT	CASSSGLSFSTGELFF
TRBV5-1	NA	NA	TRBJ2-7	TGCGCCAGCAGCTCAGGGACTGTCAACGAGCAGTACTTC	CASSSGTVNEQYF
TRBV15	few	NA	TRBJ2-7	TGTGCCACCAGCAGCCGGGACACCCCGGTGGTAGCGCACTTCTCCTACGAGCAGTACTTC	CATSSRDTPVVAHFSYEQYF